This T cell receptor beta chain derives from a study of blood T cell repertoires in COVID-19. Study as a whole: Material from acute and convalescent COVID-19 was sourced from the United States, Italy and Spain. T cells, B-cell-depleted T cells, or PBMCs provided the cDNA or gDNA that served as material.

Data came from immunoSEQ multiplex PCR; TCRdb stores just in-frame clones and leaves some out. The table has around 45,000 clones, roughly 87% seen once. The sequence came from an older woman with acute or convalescent COVID-19. Specimen: peripheral blood.

The CDR3 DNA follows: TGTGCCAGCAGCTTGGGATCCGGGGCCTACGAGCAGTACTTC. Residues: CASSLGSGAYEQYF. J is TRBJ2-7 and V is TRBV5-5; a weak D match, TRBD2 (5 bases). The CDR3 totals 14 residues. The germline V gene has CDR1 SGHKS and CDR2 YYEKEE (reference sequence). With 0 bases removed from V and 2 bases from J, the gap between germline ends came to 9 bases.